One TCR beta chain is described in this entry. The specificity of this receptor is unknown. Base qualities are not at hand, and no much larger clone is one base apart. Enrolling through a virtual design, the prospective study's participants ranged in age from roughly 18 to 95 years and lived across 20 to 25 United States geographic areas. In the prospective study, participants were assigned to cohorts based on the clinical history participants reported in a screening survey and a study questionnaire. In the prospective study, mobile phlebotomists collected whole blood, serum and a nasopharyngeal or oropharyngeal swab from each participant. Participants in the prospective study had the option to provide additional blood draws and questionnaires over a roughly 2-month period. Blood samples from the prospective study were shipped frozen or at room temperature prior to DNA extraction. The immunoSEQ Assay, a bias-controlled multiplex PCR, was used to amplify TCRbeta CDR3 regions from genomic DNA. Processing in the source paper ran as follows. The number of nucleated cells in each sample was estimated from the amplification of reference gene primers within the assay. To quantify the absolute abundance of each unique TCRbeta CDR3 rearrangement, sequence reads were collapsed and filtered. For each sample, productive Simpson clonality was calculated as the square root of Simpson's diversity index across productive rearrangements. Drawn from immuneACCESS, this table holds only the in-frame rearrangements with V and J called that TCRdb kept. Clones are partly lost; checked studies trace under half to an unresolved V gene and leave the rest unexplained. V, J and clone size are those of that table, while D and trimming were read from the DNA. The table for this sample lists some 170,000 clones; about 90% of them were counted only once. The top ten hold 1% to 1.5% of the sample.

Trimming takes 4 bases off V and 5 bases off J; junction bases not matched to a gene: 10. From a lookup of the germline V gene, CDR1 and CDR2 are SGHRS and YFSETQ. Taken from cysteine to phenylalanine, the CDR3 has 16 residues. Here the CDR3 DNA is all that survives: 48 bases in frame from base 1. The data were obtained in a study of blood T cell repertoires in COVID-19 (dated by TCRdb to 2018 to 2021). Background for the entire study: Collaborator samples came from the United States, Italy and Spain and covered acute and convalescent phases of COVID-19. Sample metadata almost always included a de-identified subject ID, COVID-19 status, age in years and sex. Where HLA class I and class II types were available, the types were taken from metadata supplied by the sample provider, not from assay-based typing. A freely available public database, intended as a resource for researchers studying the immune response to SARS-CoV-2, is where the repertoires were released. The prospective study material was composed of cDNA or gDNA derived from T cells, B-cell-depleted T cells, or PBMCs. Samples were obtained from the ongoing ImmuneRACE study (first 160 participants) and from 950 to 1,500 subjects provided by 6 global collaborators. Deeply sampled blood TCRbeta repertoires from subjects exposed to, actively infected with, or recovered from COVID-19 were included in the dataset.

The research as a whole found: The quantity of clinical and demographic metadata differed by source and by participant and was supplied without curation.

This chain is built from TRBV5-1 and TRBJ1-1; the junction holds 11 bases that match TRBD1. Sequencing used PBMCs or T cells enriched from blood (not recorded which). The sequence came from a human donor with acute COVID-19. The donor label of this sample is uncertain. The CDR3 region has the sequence CASSPGDRGSWTEAFF. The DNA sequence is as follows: TGCGCCAGCAGCCCGGGGGACAGGGGGAGTTGGACTGAAGCTTTCTTT.